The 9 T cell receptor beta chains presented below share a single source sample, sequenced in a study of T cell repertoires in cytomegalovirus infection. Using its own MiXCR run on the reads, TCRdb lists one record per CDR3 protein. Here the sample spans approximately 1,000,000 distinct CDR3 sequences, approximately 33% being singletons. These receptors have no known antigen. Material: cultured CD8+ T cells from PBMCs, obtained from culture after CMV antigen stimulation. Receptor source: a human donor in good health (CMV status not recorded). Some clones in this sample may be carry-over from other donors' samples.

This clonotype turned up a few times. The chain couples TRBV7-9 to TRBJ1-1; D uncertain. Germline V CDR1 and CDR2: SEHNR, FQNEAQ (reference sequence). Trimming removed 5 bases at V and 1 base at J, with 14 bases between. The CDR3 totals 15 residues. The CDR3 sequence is CASSHLMRENTEAFF. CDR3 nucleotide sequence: TGTGCCAGCAGCCACCTTATGAGAGAGAACACTGAAGCTTTCTTT.

CDR3 DNA: TGTGCCAGCAGGTCCCCGTTTCGCGGCACAGATACGCAGTATTTT. Translation: CASRSPFRGTDTQYF. V usage is TRBV6-5 and J usage is TRBJ2-3; D is unclear. Per germline, CDR1 MNHEY and CDR2 SVGAGI. The CDR3 extends over 15 amino acids. Trimming removed 6 bases at V and 1 base at J, with 14 bases between.

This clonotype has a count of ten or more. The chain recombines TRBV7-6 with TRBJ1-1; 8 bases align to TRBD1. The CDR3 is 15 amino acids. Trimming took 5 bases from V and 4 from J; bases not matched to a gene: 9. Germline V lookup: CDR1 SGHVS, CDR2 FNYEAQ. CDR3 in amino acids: CASSRSGGASTEAFF. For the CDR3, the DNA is TGTGCCAGCAGCCGTTCAGGGGGCGCCAGCACTGAAGCTTTCTTT.

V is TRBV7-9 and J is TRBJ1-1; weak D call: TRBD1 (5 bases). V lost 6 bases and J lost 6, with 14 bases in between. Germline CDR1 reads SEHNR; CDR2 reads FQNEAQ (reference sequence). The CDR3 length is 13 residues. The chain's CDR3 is CASSRSGGSEAFF. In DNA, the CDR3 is TGTGCCAGCAGTCGTAGTGGGGGATCTGAAGCTTTCTTT.

The CDR3 sequence is CATGGTGDGSQPQHF. The DNA for the CDR3 is TGTGCCACCGGAGGGACAGGGGACGGTAGTCAGCCCCAGCATTTT. This chain joins TRBV19 and TRBJ1-5; 10 nucleotides line up with TRBD1. The CDR3 totals 15 residues. Per germline, CDR1 LNHDA and CDR2 SQIVND (reference sequence). V trimming: 10 bases; J trimming: 6 bases; junction bases outside the gene matches: 12.

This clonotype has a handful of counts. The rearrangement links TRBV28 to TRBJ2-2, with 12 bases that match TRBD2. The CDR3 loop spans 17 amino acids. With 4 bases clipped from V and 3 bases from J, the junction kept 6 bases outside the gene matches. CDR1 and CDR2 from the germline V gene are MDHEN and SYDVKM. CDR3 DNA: TGTGCCAGCAGTTCCCGGCGGACTAGCGGGGACACCGGGGAGCTGTTTTTT. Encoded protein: CASSSRRTSGDTGELFF.

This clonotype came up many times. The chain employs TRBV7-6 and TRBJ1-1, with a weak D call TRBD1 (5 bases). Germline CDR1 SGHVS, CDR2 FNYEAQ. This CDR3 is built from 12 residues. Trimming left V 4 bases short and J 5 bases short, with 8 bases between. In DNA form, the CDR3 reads TGTGCCAGCAGCTCAAAGGGGACTGAAGCTTTCTTT. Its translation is CASSSKGTEAFF.

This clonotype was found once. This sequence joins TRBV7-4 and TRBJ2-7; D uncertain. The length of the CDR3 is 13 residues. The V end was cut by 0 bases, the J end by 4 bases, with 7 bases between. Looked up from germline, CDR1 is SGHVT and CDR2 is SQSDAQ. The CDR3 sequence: CASSLAAHYEQYV. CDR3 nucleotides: TGTGCCAGCAGCTTAGCTGCCCATTACGAGCAGTACGTC.

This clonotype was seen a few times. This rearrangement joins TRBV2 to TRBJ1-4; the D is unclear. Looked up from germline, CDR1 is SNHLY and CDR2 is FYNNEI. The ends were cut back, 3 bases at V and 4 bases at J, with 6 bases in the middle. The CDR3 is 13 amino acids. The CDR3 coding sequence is TGTGCCAGCAGTGACGGATTTAATGAAAAACTGTTTTTT. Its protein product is CASSDGFNEKLFF.